This passage covers 10 T cell receptor beta chains from one sample sequenced in a study of technical replicates of blood from a handful of donors. Some clones are missing from TCRdb's copy, which holds only in-frame ones; the method was immunoSEQ multiplex PCR. The data hold 60,000 to 80,000 clones, with approximately 91% observed a single time. The source material was PBMCs. The receptors shown here come from a human donor in good health. Some clones in this sample may be carry-over from other donors' samples.

The chain joins TRBV9 to TRBJ2-1; 8 positions match TRBD1. The germline V gene encodes CDR1 SGDLS and CDR2 YYNGEE. Trimming removed 2 bases from V and 7 bases from J; junction bases left unmatched: 8. The CDR3 has 15 residues. The CDR3 protein is CASSVRNQGANEQFF. In DNA form, the CDR3 reads TGTGCCAGCAGCGTTCGGAATCAGGGGGCTAATGAGCAGTTCTTC.

This sequence joins TRBV10-3 and TRBJ2-1; no definite D call. Germline-derived CDR1 and CDR2 are ENHRY and SYGVKD. The germline V and J ends were trimmed by 5 bases and 10 bases, with 12 bases remaining between them. The CDR3 covers 12 residues. The CDR3 protein is CAISSGGWEQFF. CDR3 bases: TGTGCCATCAGTTCTGGCGGATGGGAGCAGTTCTTC.

The V call is TRBV7-9, the J call TRBJ2-7; 7 bases align to TRBD1. The V gene end was trimmed by 5 bases and the J gene end by 3 bases; junction bases not matched to a gene: 4. The CDR3 has 13 residues. Germline V gene sequence: CDR1 SEHNR, CDR2 FQNEAQ (reference sequence). CDR3 bases: TGTGCCAGCAGCGTTCCAGGGGGCTACGAGCAGTACTTC. Protein sequence: CASSVPGGYEQYF. Using reference TRBV7-9 and TRBJ2-7 for the parts outside the CDR3, the full variable domain is DTGVSQNPRHKITKRGQNVTFRCDPISEHNRLYWYRQTLGQGPEFLTYFQNEAQLEKSRLLSDRFSAERPKGSFSTLEIQRTEQGDSAMYLCASSVPGGYEQYFGPGTRLTVT.

The V and J genes are TRBV5-6 and TRBJ2-7, with 8 bases aligning to TRBD2. Trimming took 4 bases from V and 0 from J; bases not matched to a gene: 9. This CDR3 is 16 amino acids long. Germline V CDR1 and CDR2: SGHDT, YYEEEE. The DNA for the CDR3 is TGTGCCAGCAGCCGCGCGGGGCGGGGGGACTCCTACGAGCAGTACTTC. Its protein product is CASSRAGRGDSYEQYF.

This rearrangement joins TRBV5-1 to TRBJ2-1; the match to TRBD2 covers 11 bases. Germline V gives CDR1 SGHRS, CDR2 YFSETQ. J gave up 9 bases and V 5 bases, and 10 bases lay outside the gene matches. This CDR3 contains 15 residues. The CDR3 protein is CASRELAGVWGEQFF. CDR3 DNA sequence: TGCGCCAGCAGGGAACTAGCGGGGGTTTGGGGTGAGCAGTTCTTC. The full variable domain, in which reference TRBV5-1 and TRBJ2-1 provide the parts outside the CDR3, is KAGVTQTPRYLIKTRGQQVTLSCSPISGHRSVSWYQQTPGQGLQFLFEYFSETQRNKGNFPGRFSGRQFSNSRSEMNVSTLELGDSALYLCASRELAGVWGEQFFGPGTRLTVL.

This clone was counted a few times. J is TRBJ1-1 and V is TRBV2; weak D call: TRBD1 (6 bases). The CDR3 consists of 15 residues. Germline-derived CDR1 and CDR2 are SNHLY and FYNNEI. The V end was cut by 5 bases, the J end by 1 base, with 14 bases between. CDR3 protein: CASSRRDKTNTEAFF. As DNA, the CDR3 is TGTGCCAGCAGTCGAAGGGACAAAACGAACACTGAAGCTTTCTTT.

The J gene is TRBJ1-4, the V gene TRBV30; D gene ambiguous. This CDR3 has 13 amino acids. The V and J ends lost 5 bases and 2 bases respectively, with 9 bases between them. Per germline, CDR1 GTSNPN and CDR2 SVGIG (reference sequence). This chain's CDR3 is CAWAPGTNEKLFF. CDR3 in DNA: TGTGCCTGGGCTCCCGGGACTAATGAAAAACTGTTTTTT.

V and J are TRBV18 and TRBJ2-1, with D perhaps TRBD2 (5 bases). Deletions cut 0 bases from V and 6 bases from J, with 15 bases between. This CDR3 is built from 16 residues. From germline, CDR1 is KGHSH and CDR2 LQKENI. CDR3 amino acids: CASSPPLQREGNEQFF. Here the CDR3 DNA reads TGTGCCAGCTCACCACCGCTCCAGAGGGAAGGCAATGAGCAGTTCTTC.

This clone was detected once. The CDR3 protein is CASSGPARQTDQPQHF. The CDR3 DNA sequence: TGTGCCAGCAGTGGCCCCGCGAGACAGACCGATCAGCCCCAGCATTTT. The chain uses TRBV2 and TRBJ1-5; perhaps TRBD1 as D (5 bases). Trimming shortened V by 4 bases and J by 5 bases, and 18 bases separated the two germline ends. Germline CDR1 SNHLY, CDR2 FYNNEI. The CDR3 length is 16 residues.

The chain has TRBV13 and TRBJ1-2, with D uncertain. This CDR3 spans 14 amino acids. V was shortened by 4 bases and J by 2 bases, with 11 bases between the two germline ends. Germline CDR1 and CDR2: PRHDT and FYEKMQ (reference sequence). The CDR3 DNA follows: TGTGCCAGCAGCTCATACGACAAGAACTATGGCTACACCTTC. Amino acid sequence: CASSSYDKNYGYTF.